The 10 T cell receptor beta chains reported below all come from one sample, sequenced in a study of early T cells in non-severe SARS-CoV-2 infection. TCRdb processed the 5' RACE reads anew with MiXCR; each CDR3 protein has one entry. In the table there are around 44,000 distinct CDR3 sequences, 6.5% to 9.5% of which are singletons. Sequencing was done on a sample of whole blood. These receptors came from an adult who was a healthcare worker with PCR-confirmed SARS-CoV-2 infection or an uninfected control (not recorded which).

The chain is built from TRBV12-5 and TRBJ1-2; perhaps TRBD1 as D (5 bases). This CDR3 comprises 12 residues. Trimming pared 9 bases from V and 4 bases from J, leaving 12 bases between. CDR1 and CDR2 (germline): LGHNT, FRNRAP. In DNA form, the CDR3 reads TGTGCTAGCGGGACCCGGAGCTATGGCTACACCTTC. As protein: CASGTRSYGYTF. Full variable domain (remainder filled in from reference TRBV12-5 and TRBJ1-2): DARVTQTPRHKVTEMGQEVTMRCQPILGHNTVFWYRQTMMQGLELLAYFRNRAPLDDSGMPKDRFSAEMPDATLATLKIQPSEPRDSAVYFCASGTRSYGYTFGSGTRLTVV.

The gene calls are TRBV2 and TRBJ2-7, with D maybe TRBD1 (5 bases). The length of the CDR3 is 13 residues. In germline, CDR1 is SNHLY, CDR2 FYNNEI. Deletions cut 2 bases from V and 3 bases from J, with 8 bases between. For the CDR3, the DNA is TGTGCCAGCAGTGAACGCCAGGGCTACGAGCAGTACTTC. This codes for CASSERQGYEQYF.

Concerning this clonotype itself: A much larger clone differs by one base, so this may be a read error. V gene TRBV21-1 combines with J gene TRBJ2-7. TRBV21-1 is designated a pseudogene. This CDR3 comprises 13 residues. The CDR3 region has the DNA TGTGCCAGCAGCAAAGACAGCTCCCACGAGCAGTACTTC. Its translation is CASSKDSSHEQYF.

This clonotype was found many times. The rearrangement links TRBV9 to TRBJ2-3; the D gene could be TRBD1 or TRBD2 (6 bases each). Germline assignment: CDR1 SGDLS and CDR2 YYNGEE. This CDR3 comprises 14 residues. V lost 3 bases, J lost 5 bases, and 13 bases lay in between. The CDR3 loop reads CASSAQGGGDTQYF. The CDR3 nucleotides read TGTGCCAGCAGCGCACAGGGAGGCGGAGATACGCAGTATTTT.

V gene TRBV20-1 combines with J gene TRBJ2-3; D is perhaps TRBD1 or TRBD2 (5 bases each). V lost 3 bases and J lost 2, with 15 bases in between. Germline CDR1 and CDR2: DFQATT and SNEGSKA (reference sequence). This CDR3 contains 15 residues. CDR3 DNA: TGCAGTGCTAGTCGGGGCGCAGGACACACAGATACGCAGTATTTT. Encoded protein: CSASRGAGHTDTQYF.

This clonotype was seen only a few times. The chain joins TRBV6-1 to TRBJ1-1; D is possibly TRBD1 (5 bases). CDR3 size: 14 residues. The V end was cut by 8 bases, the J end by 1 base, with 14 bases between. Per germline, CDR1 MNHNS and CDR2 SASEGT. The CDR3 loop is CASAPGTQNTEAFF. CDR3 bases: TGTGCCAGCGCCCCGGGGACCCAGAACACTGAAGCTTTCTTT.

This clonotype appeared many times. V usage is TRBV27 and J usage is TRBJ2-3; 7 bases are shared with TRBD1. Trimming at V came to 10 bases and at J to 1 base, leaving 2 bases not matched to a gene. CDR1 is MNHEY and CDR2 is SMNVEV in the germline V gene (reference sequence). This CDR3 contains 12 residues. The CDR3 loop reads CATTGGTDTQYF. The DNA of the CDR3 is TGTGCCACCACAGGGGGCACAGATACGCAGTATTTT.

This clonotype has a count of ten or more. CDR3: CASSVEKRISNQPQHF. The CDR3 DNA reads as TGTGCCAGCAGTGTGGAGAAGAGAATTAGCAATCAGCCCCAGCATTTT. The V call is TRBV2, the J call TRBJ1-5, with D unresolved. This CDR3 contains 16 residues. V lost 4 bases and J 0 bases, leaving 13 bases between the germline ends. Germline V gene sequence: CDR1 SNHLY, CDR2 FYNNEI.

At least ten counts were recorded for this clonotype. J is TRBJ2-1 and V is TRBV5-6; 10 positions match TRBD1. CDR3 length equals 16 residues. The ends lost 3 bases at V and 6 bases at J; junction bases unmatched: 9. CDR1 SGHDT and CDR2 YYEEEE come from the germline V gene. The CDR3 DNA reads as TGTGCCAGCAGCTCCAATGGACAGGGGGGTATCAATGAGCAGTTCTTC. This sequence encodes CASSSNGQGGINEQFF.

This clonotype was seen ten or more times. The chain recombines TRBV30 with TRBJ1-1; tentative D call: TRBD1 (5 bases). The CDR3 loop spans 13 amino acids. Germline V gene sequence: CDR1 GTSNPN, CDR2 SVGIG (reference sequence). V gave up 4 bases and J gave up 3 bases, with 12 bases separating them. The DNA for the CDR3 is TGTGCCTGGATCGGACACTTATACACTGAAGCTTTCTTT. Protein: CAWIGHLYTEAFF.